This T cell receptor (beta chain) emerged from a study of T-cell memory formation after mild COVID-19 (dated by TCRdb to about 2021). For the study in its entirety: TCR sequence clusters from the two donors were largely donor specific. Longitudinal TCRalpha and TCRbeta repertoire sequencing tracked T-cell clones expanding and contracting after mild COVID-19 in a couple of donors. Two young, previously healthy adult volunteers made up the cohort, one male and one female. Study-wide findings and limitations: Clones contracting from day 15 to 85 had balanced CD4/CD8 phenotypes, while a second wave expanding from day 15 to 37 was biased towards CD4+. Only two mild cases were covered by the study, and larger cohorts that include severe cases with pre-infection samples were considered necessary. Some responding clones were detected in pre-infection memory, which suggested that pre-existing cross-reactive memory T cells had joined the SARS-CoV-2 response. Contracting CD4+ clones turned up mainly in the CM and EM memory subsets, whereas EMRA was where CD8+ clones were enriched. SARS-CoV-2 specificity was not confirmed for the second-wave clones peaking on day 37.

Ficoll-Paque density gradient centrifugation was the method used to isolate PBMCs. This clonotype was detected many times. Its binding antigen is unknown. Base-call qualities are not available, and no considerably larger clone is one nucleotide away. Reads for this sample came from an Illumina NovaSeq 6000. Using 5'RACE with constant-segment primers, TCRalpha and TCRbeta cDNA libraries were constructed, with sample barcodes and unique molecular identifiers added in the process. RNA was extracted from every sample with Trizol reagent. Library amplification was performed in two PCR steps, and a second sample barcode and Illumina TruSeq adapters were introduced in the second step. The libraries were sequenced on an Illumina NovaSeq using 2 x 150 bp paired-end reads. The source study handled its data this way. With migec v1.2.7, reads were demultiplexed and then collapsed into UMI-guided consensus sequences. Using mixcr v2.1.11, the UMI consensuses were aligned to TRA and TRB V and J templates and assembled into clonotypes. A clonotype was counted as expanded or contracted only when both edgeR and NoisET called the clonotype significant, with the noise models trained on biological replicates. edgeR calls used a false discovery rate-adjusted p below 0.01 and a log2 fold-change threshold of 1. As an exploratory analysis of dynamics, max-normalized trajectories of the 1000 most abundant clonotypes were examined by PCA with hierarchical clustering. Separately sequenced CD4+ and CD8+ repertoires were used to assign the CD4 or CD8 phenotype of responding clones. TCRdb reran the public reads through fastp at Q25 and MiXCR, keeping productive beta chains. Rows with a matching CDR3 protein are joined into one entry that keeps the most common DNA and genes. These V and J calls rely on TCRdb rather than the paper's analysis. The sample contains hundreds of thousands of distinct CDR3 sequences, more than 20% of them found a single time. Over 10% of the sample comes from the top ten.

Sequencing was carried out using PBMCs or a T cell subset sorted from them (not recorded which). This TCR was sampled from an adult woman who had mild COVID-19 (a few samples of this study predate the infection). The sample titles of this study are shuffled in the database, so cell type and time point are left out; the donor was told from shared clones.

The nucleotide sequence is given as TGTGCCAGCAGTTTAGTGGAGCGTTCTGAGCAGTTCTTC. This yields the protein CASSLVERSEQFF. The chain links TRBV12-3 or TRBV12-4 with TRBJ2-1, with no confidently assigned D gene. Reading from cysteine to phenylalanine, the CDR3 counts 13 amino acids. Of the read, only the CDR3 DNA is kept; its 39 bases are in frame from base 1. Trimming takes 1 base from V and 9 bases from J, and the germline ends sit 10 bases apart.